This T cell receptor (beta chain) was retrieved from a study of blood T cell repertoires in COVID-19. As for the study in general: COVID-19 samples collected from the United States, Italy and Spain covered acute and convalescent phases. The analysed material was cDNA or gDNA that came from T cells, B-cell-depleted T cells, or PBMCs.

In the source study's methods: For nucleated cells, counts were estimated from reference gene primer amplification. Profiled with immunoSEQ multiplex PCR; TCRdb holds only in-frame clones, not every one. V and J calls and clone size are given by that table; D and trimming were obtained from the DNA. This repertoire shows roughly 140,000 clones, approximately 88% found once; its top ten account for about 1.7%. There are 15 residues in the CDR3. V was pared by 3 bases and J by 2 bases, with 7 bases of the junction left unmatched. Germline lookup yields CDR1 SGHRS and CDR2 YFSETQ. Sequencing was carried out using peripheral blood. This sequence originates from a woman aged 50 to 60 with acute or convalescent COVID-19. The J gene is TRBJ2-7, the V gene TRBV5-1; the match to TRBD1 covers 8 bases. The CDR3 spells CASSSNGQGPYEQYF. In DNA form, the CDR3 reads TGCGCCAGCAGCTCCAACGGACAGGGTCCCTACGAGCAGTACTTC.